This T cell receptor beta chain was profiled in a study of CD8+CD57+ T cells in acquired aplastic anemia. Study summary: CD4+ and CD8+ cells, once sorted, gave DNA averaging about 3 ug. Among healthy donors, CD4+ cells averaged roughly 11 million reads.

TCR beta VDJ combinations and CDR3 sequences were profiled from genomic DNA. TCRdb recomputed calls from the reads with MiXCR, one row per CDR3 protein. The sample yields some 240,000 distinct CDR3 sequences, approximately 35% seen once. General study results and limits: Fewer than 35 CD8+ CDR3 sequences occurred in both the patients and the controls.

The CDR3 has 15 residues. Trimming left V 3 bases short and J 3 bases short, with 15 bases between. Germline CDR1 is SGHKS and CDR2 is YYEKEE (reference sequence). Points on this clonotype: Its antigen is unidentified.

The sequenced sample was sorted CD4+, CD8+, or CD8+CD57+ T cells (not recorded which) from PBMCs. The V and J genes are TRBV5-5 and TRBJ1-1; D perhaps matches TRBD1 (5 bases). This TCR was recovered from a human donor in good health, serving as a control. The DNA of the CDR3 is TGTGCCAGCAGCTACGGAGGGACGTGGGACACTGAAGCTTTCTTT. Its translation: CASSYGGTWDTEAFF.